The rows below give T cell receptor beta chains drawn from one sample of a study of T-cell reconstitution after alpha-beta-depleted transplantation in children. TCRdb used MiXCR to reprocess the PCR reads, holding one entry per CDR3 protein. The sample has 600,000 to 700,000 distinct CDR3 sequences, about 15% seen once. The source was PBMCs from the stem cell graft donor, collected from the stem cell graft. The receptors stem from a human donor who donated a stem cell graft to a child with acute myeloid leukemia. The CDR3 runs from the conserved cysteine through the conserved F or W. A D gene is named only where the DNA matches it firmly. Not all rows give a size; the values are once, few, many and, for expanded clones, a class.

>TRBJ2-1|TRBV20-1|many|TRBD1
CSASSLDRGFYNEQFF
TGCAGTGCTAGTAGTTTGGACAGGGGGTTCTACAATGAGCAGTTCTTC
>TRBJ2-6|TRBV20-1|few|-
CSARATSGANVLTF
TGCAGTGCTAGAGCCACCTCTGGGGCCAACGTCCTGACTTTC
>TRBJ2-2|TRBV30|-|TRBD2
CAFSVGDYNTGELFF
TGTGCCTTCTCCGTCGGGGACTACAACACCGGGGAGCTGTTTTTT
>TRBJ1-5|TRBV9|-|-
CASSQNRVNQPQHF
TGTGCCAGCAGTCAAAACAGGGTTAATCAGCCCCAGCATTTT
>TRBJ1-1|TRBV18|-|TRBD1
CASSPGQYEAFF
TGTGCCAGCTCACCGGGACAGTATGAAGCTTTCTTT
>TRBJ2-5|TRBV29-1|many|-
CSVESSQETQYF
TGCAGCGTTGAAAGCTCCCAAGAGACCCAGTACTTC
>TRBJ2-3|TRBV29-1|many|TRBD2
CSVVPSGLSGTQYF
TGCAGCGTTGTCCCTAGCGGTCTTTCGGGTACGCAGTATTTT
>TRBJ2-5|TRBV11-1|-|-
CASSPLIWTENNQETQYF
TGTGCCAGCAGCCCGCTTATCTGGACAGAAAACAACCAAGAGACCCAGTACTTC
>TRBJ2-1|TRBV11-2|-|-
CASSLTSMRLFEQFF
TGTGCCAGCAGCTTGACTAGTATGAGGCTCTTTGAGCAGTTCTTC
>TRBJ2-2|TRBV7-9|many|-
CASSLVSNTGELFF
TGTGCCAGCAGCTTAGTTTCGAACACCGGGGAGCTGTTTTTT
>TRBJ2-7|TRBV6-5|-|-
CASSSLAAVKYEQYF
TGTGCCAGCAGTTCCTTAGCCGCGGTTAAGTACGAGCAGTACTTC
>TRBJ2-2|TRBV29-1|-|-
CSVEAAGLTGELFF
TGCAGCGTTGAAGCCGCGGGCCTCACCGGGGAGCTGTTTTTT
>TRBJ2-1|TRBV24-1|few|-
CATSDLWTDRDEQFF
TGTGCCACCAGTGATTTGTGGACAGATCGGGATGAGCAGTTCTTC
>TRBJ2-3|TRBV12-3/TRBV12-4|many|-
CASSSGLPRDTQYF
TGTGCCAGCAGTTCGGGACTCCCCCGGGATACGCAGTATTTT
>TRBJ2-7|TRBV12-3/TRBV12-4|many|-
CASKVDSYEQYF
TGTGCCAGCAAAGTAGACAGCTACGAGCAGTACTTC
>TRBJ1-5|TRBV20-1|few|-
CSAPFKESEGNQPQHF
TGCAGTGCGCCCTTTAAGGAGAGTGAGGGCAATCAGCCCCAGCATTTT
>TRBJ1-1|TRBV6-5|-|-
CASILRDAAGNTEAFF
TGTGCCAGCATCCTCCGGGACGCCGCCGGAAACACTGAAGCTTTCTTT
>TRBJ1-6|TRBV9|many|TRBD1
CASSEATGGSSPLHF
TGTGCCAGCAGCGAAGCGACAGGGGGAAGTTCACCCCTCCACTTT
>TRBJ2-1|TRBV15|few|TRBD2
CATSAQTSGFYNEQFF
TGTGCCACCAGCGCCCAAACTAGCGGGTTTTACAATGAGCAGTTCTTC
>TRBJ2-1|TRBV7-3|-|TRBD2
CASSLKPGVAGGQQFF
TGTGCCAGCAGCTTAAAACCCGGGGTAGCGGGGGGGCAACAGTTCTTC
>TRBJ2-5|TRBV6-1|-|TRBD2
CASSENSGKGTQYF
TGTGCCAGCAGTGAAAATAGCGGGAAAGGGACCCAGTACTTC
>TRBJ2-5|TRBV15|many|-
CATSRDTPRRETQYF
TGTGCCACCAGCAGAGATACCCCGAGGCGGGAGACCCAGTACTTC
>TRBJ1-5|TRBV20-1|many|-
CSVYRAGQPQHF
TGCAGTGTTTACAGGGCTGGTCAGCCCCAGCATTTT
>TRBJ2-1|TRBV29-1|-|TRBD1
CSVRGQGADEQFF
TGCAGCGTTAGGGGACAGGGGGCGGATGAGCAGTTCTTC